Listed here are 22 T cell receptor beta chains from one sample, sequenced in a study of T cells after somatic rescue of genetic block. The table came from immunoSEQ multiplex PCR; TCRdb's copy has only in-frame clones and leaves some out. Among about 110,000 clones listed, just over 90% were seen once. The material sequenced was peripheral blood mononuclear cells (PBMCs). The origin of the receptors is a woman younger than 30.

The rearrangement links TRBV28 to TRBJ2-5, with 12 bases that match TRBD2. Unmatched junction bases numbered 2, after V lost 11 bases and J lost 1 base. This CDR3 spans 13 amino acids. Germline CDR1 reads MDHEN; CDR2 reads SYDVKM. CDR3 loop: CASGLAGQETQYF. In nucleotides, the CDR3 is TGTGCCTCGGGACTAGCGGGCCAAGAGACCCAGTACTTC. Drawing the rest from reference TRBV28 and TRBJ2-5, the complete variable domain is DVKVTQSSRYLVKRTGEKVFLECVQDMDHENMFWYRQDPGLGLRLIYFSYDVKMKEKGDIPEGYSVSREKKERFSLILESASTNQTSMYLCASGLAGQETQYFGPGTRLLVL.

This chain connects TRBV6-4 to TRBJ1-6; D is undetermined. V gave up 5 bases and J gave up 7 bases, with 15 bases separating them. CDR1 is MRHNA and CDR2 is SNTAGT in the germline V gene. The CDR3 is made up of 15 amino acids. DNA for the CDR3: TGTGCCAGCAGTTTAGACGGAAATCGAAATTCACCCCTCCACTTT. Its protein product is CASSLDGNRNSPLHF.

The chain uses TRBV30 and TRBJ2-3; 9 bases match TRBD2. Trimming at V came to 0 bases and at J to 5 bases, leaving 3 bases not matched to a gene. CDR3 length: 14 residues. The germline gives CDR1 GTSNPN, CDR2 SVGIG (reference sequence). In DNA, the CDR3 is TGTGCCTGGAGTGTCGGCGGGGGGGGAGATACGCAGTATTTT. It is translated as CAWSVGGGGDTQYF.

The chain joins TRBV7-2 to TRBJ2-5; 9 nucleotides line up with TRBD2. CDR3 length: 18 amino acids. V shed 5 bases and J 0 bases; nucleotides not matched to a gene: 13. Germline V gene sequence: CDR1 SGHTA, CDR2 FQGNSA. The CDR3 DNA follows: TGTGCCAGCAGCCTCCTAATAGCGGGGGCCGGCTACCAAGAGACCCAGTACTTC. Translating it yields CASSLLIAGAGYQETQYF.

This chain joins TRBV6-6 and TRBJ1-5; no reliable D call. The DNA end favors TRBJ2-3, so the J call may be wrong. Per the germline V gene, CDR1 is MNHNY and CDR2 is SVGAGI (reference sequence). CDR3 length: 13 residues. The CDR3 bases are TGTGCCAGCAGTTACGTGGTGGAGCAGCCCCAGTATTTT. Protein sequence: CASSYVVEQPQYF.

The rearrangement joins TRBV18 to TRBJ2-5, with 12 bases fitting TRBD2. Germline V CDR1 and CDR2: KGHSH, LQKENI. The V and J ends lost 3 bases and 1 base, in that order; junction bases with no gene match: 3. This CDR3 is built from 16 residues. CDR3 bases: TGTGCCAGCTCACCTACTAGCGGGGGGATCCAAGAGACCCAGTACTTC. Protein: CASSPTSGGIQETQYF.

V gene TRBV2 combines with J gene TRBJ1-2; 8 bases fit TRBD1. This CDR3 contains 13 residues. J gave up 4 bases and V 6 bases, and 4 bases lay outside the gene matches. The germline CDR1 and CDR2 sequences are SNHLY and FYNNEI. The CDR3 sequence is CASRADRAYGYTF. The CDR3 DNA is TGTGCCAGCAGGGCGGACAGGGCCTATGGCTACACCTTC.

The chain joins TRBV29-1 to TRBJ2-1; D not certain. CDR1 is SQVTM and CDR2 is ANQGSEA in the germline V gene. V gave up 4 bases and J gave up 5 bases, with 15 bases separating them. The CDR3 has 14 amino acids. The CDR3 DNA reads TGCAGCGTTGCACTACCAGGACCTAACAATGAGCAGTTCTTC. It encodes CSVALPGPNNEQFF.

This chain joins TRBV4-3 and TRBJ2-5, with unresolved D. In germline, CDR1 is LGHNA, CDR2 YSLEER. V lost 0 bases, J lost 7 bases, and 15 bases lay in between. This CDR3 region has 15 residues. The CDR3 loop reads CASSQDLPPLGTQYF. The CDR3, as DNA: TGCGCCAGCAGCCAAGATTTACCGCCGTTGGGGACCCAGTACTTC.

The CDR3 DNA follows: TGTGCCAGCACCCGAGGACAGGGGTTCAACTATGGCTACACCTTC. Translated: CASTRGQGFNYGYTF. This chain uses TRBV7-2 with TRBJ1-2, with TRBD1 matching 9 bases. CDR3 size: 15 residues. Per germline, CDR1 SGHTA and CDR2 FQGNSA. After removal of 7 bases from V and 2 bases from J, the junction contained 8 bases not matched to a gene.

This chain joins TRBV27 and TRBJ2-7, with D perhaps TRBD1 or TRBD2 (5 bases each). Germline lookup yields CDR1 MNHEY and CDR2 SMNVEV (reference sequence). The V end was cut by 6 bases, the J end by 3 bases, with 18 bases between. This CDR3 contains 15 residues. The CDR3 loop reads CASSPGRRGVYEQYF. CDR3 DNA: TGTGCCAGCAGCCCGGGGCGAAGGGGAGTCTACGAGCAGTACTTC.

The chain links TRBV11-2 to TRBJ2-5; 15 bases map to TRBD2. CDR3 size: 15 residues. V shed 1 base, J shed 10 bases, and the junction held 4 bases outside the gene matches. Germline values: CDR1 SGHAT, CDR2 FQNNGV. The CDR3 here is CASSLAQGLAGGQYF. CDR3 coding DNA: TGTGCCAGCAGCTTAGCCCAGGGACTAGCGGGGGGCCAGTACTTC.

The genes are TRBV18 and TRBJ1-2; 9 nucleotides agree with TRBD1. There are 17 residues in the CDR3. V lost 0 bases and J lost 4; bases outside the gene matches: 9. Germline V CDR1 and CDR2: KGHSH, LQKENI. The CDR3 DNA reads TGTGCCAGCTCACCACCCGGGGGCAGGGACAGGGTCTATGGCTACACCTTC. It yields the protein CASSPPGGRDRVYGYTF.

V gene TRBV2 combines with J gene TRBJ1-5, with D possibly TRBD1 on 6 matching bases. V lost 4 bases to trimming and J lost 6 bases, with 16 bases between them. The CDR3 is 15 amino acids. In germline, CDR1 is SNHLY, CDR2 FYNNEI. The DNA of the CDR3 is TGTGCCAGCAGTGGGACAGCGAAGGGCAGTCAGCCCCAGCATTTT. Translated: CASSGTAKGSQPQHF. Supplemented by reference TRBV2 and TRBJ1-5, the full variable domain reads EPEVTQTPSHQVTQMGQEVILRCVPISNHLYFYWYRQILGQKVEFLVSFYNNEISEKSEIFDDQFSVERPDGSNFTLKIRSTKLEDSAMYFCASSGTAKGSQPQHFGDGTRLSIL.

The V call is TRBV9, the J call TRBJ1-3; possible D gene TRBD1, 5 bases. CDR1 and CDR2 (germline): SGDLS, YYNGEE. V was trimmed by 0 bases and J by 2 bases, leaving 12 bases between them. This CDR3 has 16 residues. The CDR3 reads CASSVASGGAGNTIYF. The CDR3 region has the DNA TGTGCCAGCAGCGTAGCGAGCGGGGGGGCTGGAAACACCATATATTTT.

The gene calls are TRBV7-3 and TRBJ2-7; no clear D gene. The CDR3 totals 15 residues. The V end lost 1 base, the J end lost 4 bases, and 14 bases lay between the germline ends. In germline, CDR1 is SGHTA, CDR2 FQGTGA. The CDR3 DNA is TGTGCCAGCAGCTTAATCCGGGCCGGGTTTTACGAGCAGTACTTC. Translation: CASSLIRAGFYEQYF. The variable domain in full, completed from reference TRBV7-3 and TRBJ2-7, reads GAGVSQTPSNKVTEKGKYVELRCDPISGHTALYWYRQSLGQGPEFLIYFQGTGAADDSGLPNDRFFAVRPEGSVSTLKIQRTERGDSAVYLCASSLIRAGFYEQYFGPGTRLTVT.

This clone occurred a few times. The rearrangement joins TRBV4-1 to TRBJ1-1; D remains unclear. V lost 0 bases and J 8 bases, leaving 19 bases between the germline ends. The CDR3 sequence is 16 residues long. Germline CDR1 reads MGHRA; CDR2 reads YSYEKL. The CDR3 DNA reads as TGCGCCAGCAGCCAAGATCTCGGCGGAGCTTTCTGGGAAGCTTTCTTT. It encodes CASSQDLGGAFWEAFF.

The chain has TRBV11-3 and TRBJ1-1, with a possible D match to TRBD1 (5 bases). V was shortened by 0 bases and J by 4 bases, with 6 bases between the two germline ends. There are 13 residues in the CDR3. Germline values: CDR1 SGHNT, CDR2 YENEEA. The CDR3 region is CASSLEGGTEAFF. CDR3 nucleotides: TGTGCCAGCAGCTTAGAGGGGGGCACTGAAGCTTTCTTT. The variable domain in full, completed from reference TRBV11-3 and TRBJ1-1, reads EAGVVQSPRYKIIEKKQPVAFWCNPISGHNTLYWYLQNLGQGPELLIRYENEEAVDDSQLPKDRFSAERLKGVDSTLKIQPAELGDSAVYLCASSLEGGTEAFFGQGTRLTVV.

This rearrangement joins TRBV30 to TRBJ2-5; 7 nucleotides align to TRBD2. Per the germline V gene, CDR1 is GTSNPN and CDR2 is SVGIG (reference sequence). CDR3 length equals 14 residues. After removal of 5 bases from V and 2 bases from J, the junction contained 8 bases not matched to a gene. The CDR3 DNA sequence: TGTGCCTGGGCCCTTTCCGGGGGGCAAGAGACCCAGTACTTC. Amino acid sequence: CAWALSGGQETQYF.

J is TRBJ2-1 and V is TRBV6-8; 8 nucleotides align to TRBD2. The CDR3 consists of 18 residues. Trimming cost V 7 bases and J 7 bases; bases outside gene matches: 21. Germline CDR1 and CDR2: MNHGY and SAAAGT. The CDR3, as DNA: TGTGCCAGCACCGTAACCCTGACCGGGACTAGATCAGTAAATGAGCAGTTCTTC. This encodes CASTVTLTGTRSVNEQFF.

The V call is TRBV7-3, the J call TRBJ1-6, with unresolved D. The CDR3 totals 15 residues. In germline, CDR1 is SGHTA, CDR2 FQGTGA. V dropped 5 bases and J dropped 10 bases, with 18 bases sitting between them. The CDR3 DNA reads TGTGCCAGCAGCGGATTTGAGCTGGTCGGGTCACCCCTCCACTTT. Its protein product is CASSGFELVGSPLHF.

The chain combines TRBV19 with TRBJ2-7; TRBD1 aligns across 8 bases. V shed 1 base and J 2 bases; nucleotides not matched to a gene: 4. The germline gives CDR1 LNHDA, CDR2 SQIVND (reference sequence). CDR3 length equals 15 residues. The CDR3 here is CASSIGQGTAYEQYF. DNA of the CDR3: TGTGCCAGTAGTATAGGACAGGGGACGGCCTACGAGCAGTACTTC.